These 2 T cell receptor beta chains came from one sample sequenced in a study of T-cell memory formation after mild COVID-19. TCRdb re-derived calls from the 5' RACE reads in MiXCR, one entry per CDR3 protein. The data contain some 330,000 distinct CDR3 sequences, 20% to 25% of them singletons. The sample was PBMCs or a T cell subset sorted from them (not recorded which). Receptors were obtained from an adult woman who had mild COVID-19 (a few samples of this study predate the infection). Cell type and time point are not known.

The V call is TRBV5-1, the J call TRBJ2-3; 8 bases are shared with TRBD2. V lost 1 base, J lost 2 bases, and 12 bases stayed unmatched. Germline CDR1 SGHRS, CDR2 YFSETQ. The CDR3 extends over 18 amino acids. In nucleotides, the CDR3 is TGCGCCAGCAGCTTGCTGAGCGGGGGACCCGCATCCACAGATACGCAGTATTTT. Amino acids: CASSLLSGGPASTDTQYF.

The J gene is TRBJ1-1, the V gene TRBV4-2; TRBD1 aligns across 7 bases. The CDR3 covers 14 residues. V dropped 4 bases and J dropped 8; count of bases not matched to a gene: 10. CDR1 LGHNA and CDR2 YNFKEQ come from the germline V gene. The CDR3 bases are TGTGCCAGCAGCCTAAGTCCCGGACAGGACGAAGCTTTCTTT. It encodes CASSLSPGQDEAFF.